Presented here are 4 T cell receptor beta chains from one specimen sequenced in a study of shared clonotypes between healthy human individuals. Repertoires were generated with immunoSEQ multiplex PCR, while TCRdb's copy carries only in-frame clones and drops some. The table includes approximately 2.1 million clones, 85% to 95% detected once. Specimen: naive CD4+ T cells from PBMCs. The sample's subset: CD45RA+ positively selected. These receptors originate from a man aged 18 to 30 in good health. Some clones in this sample may be carry-over from other donors' samples.

On this clone: This sample includes further DNA sequences coding for the same CDR3. This sequence joins TRBV6-6 and TRBJ1-2; D gene uncertain. CDR1 is MNHNY, CDR2 SVGAGI, per germline (reference sequence). V lost 5 bases and J 2 bases, leaving 9 bases between the germline ends. This CDR3 is built from 13 residues. The CDR3 region has the DNA TGTGCCAGCAGTCGAGATTCAAACTATGGCTACACCTTC. Amino acid sequence: CASSRDSNYGYTF.

This chain connects TRBV7-3 to TRBJ2-7; the match to TRBD2 covers 8 bases. The V gene's germline CDR1 is SGHTA and CDR2 FQGTGA. With V trimmed by 1 base and J by 3 bases, 5 bases remained unmatched. This CDR3 is built from 15 residues. The DNA for the CDR3 is TGTGCCAGCAGCTTAAGGACTAGCACAATCTACGAGCAGTACTTC. Its protein is CASSLRTSTIYEQYF.

CDR3 residues: CASWGTESGANVLTF. In DNA form, the CDR3 reads TGTGCCAGCTGGGGGACAGAGTCTGGGGCCAACGTCCTGACTTTC. The chain is built from TRBV28 and TRBJ2-6, with 7 positions matching TRBD1. The CDR3 runs to 15 residues. Unmatched junction bases numbered 5, after V lost 8 bases and J lost 1 base. Germline CDR1 reads MDHEN; CDR2 reads SYDVKM.

The V call is TRBV29-1, the J call TRBJ1-1; D may be TRBD1 (5 bases). Per germline, CDR1 SQVTM and CDR2 ANQGSEA. The CDR3 spans 13 residues. Trimming took 4 bases from V and 1 from J, leaving 10 bases between them. DNA for the CDR3: TGCAGCGTTGCCAACACAGGGAACACTGAAGCTTTCTTT. As protein: CSVANTGNTEAFF.